This is a list of T cell receptor beta chains from one sample in a study of cytomegalovirus exposure and HLA in healthy donors. The data were produced by immunoSEQ multiplex PCR, yet TCRdb's version contains in-frame clones alone and is incomplete. This table has 100,000 to 150,000 clones, over 75% appearing once. Sample: PBMCs. These receptors were obtained from a young woman in good health and CMV-seronegative. Each CDR3 is given with its conserved first and last residue. The order of the fields is V gene, clone size, J gene, D gene, CDR3 DNA, CDR3 protein. The D gene is left open where the match is weak. Clone size is not always given. Where it is, it says once, few, many or a class for expanded clones.

TRBV5-6	-	TRBJ1-2	TRBD1	TGTGCCAGCAGCCCCGCCAAGGACAGGGTTAACTATGGCTACACCTTC	CASSPAKDRVNYGYTF
TRBV5-3	-	TRBJ2-7	-	TGTGCCAGAAGCTTGGGGAATTGGGGGCTCCCTCCTAACGAGCAGTACTTC	CARSLGNWGLPPNEQYF
TRBV6-1	-	TRBJ1-3	-	TGTGCCAGCAGTGATGACAGGGGAAACACCATATATTTT	CASSDDRGNTIYF
TRBV7-2	-	TRBJ2-2	TRBD1	TGTGCCAGCAGCTTAGAAGGGGGCTGGAACACCGGGGAGCTGTTTTTT	CASSLEGGWNTGELFF
TRBV5-6	-	TRBJ1-2	TRBD1	TGTGCCAGCAGCCTAGGGACAGCCGCTAACTATGGCTACACCTTC	CASSLGTAANYGYTF
TRBV5-6	-	TRBJ1-5	-	TGTGCCAGCAGCTTGGGCAGGGCCCCTCAGCCCCAGCATTTT	CASSLGRAPQPQHF
TRBV15	-	TRBJ2-7	-	TGTGCCACCAGCAGAGATTTGGGGGGCTACGAGCAGTACTTC	CATSRDLGGYEQYF
TRBV11-3	-	TRBJ2-1	-	TGTGCCAGCAGCTTGTACGGGGAGAAGTTCTTC	CASSLYGEKFF
TRBV5-1	-	TRBJ2-7	TRBD2	TGCGCCAGCAGCTTGCGGACTAGCGGGGGCCCCACCTACGAGCAGTACTTC	CASSLRTSGGPTYEQYF
TRBV7-2	-	TRBJ1-2	TRBD1	TGTGCCAGCAGTCAAGGGGGCAGGGGGTATGGCTACACCTTC	CASSQGGRGYGYTF
TRBV9	-	TRBJ1-3	-	TGTGCCAGCAGCGCGGCCGCGGACAGATTTCCCCACACCATATATTTT	CASSAAADRFPHTIYF
TRBV2	-	TRBJ1-1	TRBD1	TGTGCCAGCAGTGAAGCGCTTCCGGGCAAGGGGGCCGAAGCTTTCTTT	CASSEALPGKGAEAFF
TRBV5-1	-	TRBJ2-7	-	TGCGCCAGCAGCTTGCTCCAGAACTACGAGCAGTACTTC	CASSLLQNYEQYF
TRBV4-1	-	TRBJ2-3	-	TGCGCCAGCAGCCAAGAAAGTTACGGTTATACGCAGTATTTT	CASSQESYGYTQYF
TRBV2	-	TRBJ2-2	-	TGTGCCAGCATTTTCCAGGGAGGCGGGGAGCTGTTTTTT	CASIFQGGGELFF
TRBV9	-	TRBJ2-2	TRBD2	TGTGCCAGCAGCGTAGGGCTAGCGGGGGGGCCCCGTGTCACCGGGGAGCTGTTTTTT	CASSVGLAGGPRVTGELFF
TRBV28	many	TRBJ1-2	TRBD1	TGTGCCAGCAGTACCAACGCGGGCAGGGGGTCCCGCGCTTATGGCTACACCTTC	CASSTNAGRGSRAYGYTF
TRBV7-9	once	TRBJ2-5	TRBD1	TGTGCCAGCAGCCCGGGGCCAGGGGGCGCGGGGGAGACCCAGTACTTC	CASSPGPGGAGETQYF
TRBV7-2	-	TRBJ1-6	-	TGTGCCAGCAGCTTAGTCCCGGCCAGCGCGGTTTCACCCCTCCACTTT	CASSLVPASAVSPLHF
TRBV10-1	-	TRBJ1-1	TRBD1	TGCGCCAGCAGTTTACAGGGGTGGACTGAAGCTTTCTTT	CASSLQGWTEAFF
TRBV9	-	TRBJ2-5	TRBD2	TGTGCCAGCAGCGTAGGACTAGCGGGGCCCCAAGAGACCCAGTACTTC	CASSVGLAGPQETQYF
TRBV15	few	TRBJ2-7	TRBD2	TGTGCCACCAGCATGGGAGGGACTACCTACGAGCAGTACTTC	CATSMGGTTYEQYF
TRBV7-2	-	TRBJ2-2	-	TGTGCCAGCAGCTTAGTCCAACTGACCGGGGAGCTGTTTTTT	CASSLVQLTGELFF
TRBV28	-	TRBJ2-7	-	TGTGCCAGCAGTTTGACAGACTACGAGCAGTACTTC	CASSLTDYEQYF
TRBV9	-	TRBJ2-7	-	TGTGCCAGCAGCACTGGGACAAGCGGCGGACAGTACTTC	CASSTGTSGGQYF
TRBV30	-	TRBJ2-3	TRBD2	TGTGCCTGGAGTGCTACTAGCGGGGGGCCCGTGCCGCAGTATTTT	CAWSATSGGPVPQYF
TRBV30	-	TRBJ1-3	TRBD1	TGTGCCTGTACACAGGGGGCGCGAAGAAACACCATATATTTT	CACTQGARRNTIYF
TRBV7-2	-	TRBJ2-7	TRBD2	TGTGCCAGCACCGACGTAGCGGGGGGTAGGTACGAGCAGTACTTC	CASTDVAGGRYEQYF
TRBV5-5	-	TRBJ1-2	-	TGTGCCAGCAGCCCCGCGGGGGGCACCTATGGCTACACCTTC	CASSPAGGTYGYTF
TRBV20-1	-	TRBJ2-3	-	TGTGGCGGGGAGAATAGAGATACGCAGTATTTT	CGGENRDTQYF